What follows is one T cell receptor beta chain and its context. Its antigen remains unidentified. This CDR3 region has 13 residues. V lost 3 bases to trimming and J lost 5 bases, with 10 bases between them. CDR1 and CDR2 (germline): MGHDK, SYGVNS. Reverse transcription of all isolated RNA meant that expressed TCRB transcripts were sequenced. About 3.6 million reads per sample on average were obtained from naive, central memory and regulatory T cell samples. The repertoire was sequenced with immunoSEQ multiplex PCR; TCRdb's copy has only in-frame clones and lacks some. The table includes about 650,000 clones, over 10% detected once. The source of the sample is a study of beta chain features in type 1 diabetes. Study at large: Cells sorted and examined across all samples totaled roughly 100,000,000.

Findings and limits, study-wide: Moderate yet significant TCRB CDR3 shortening was seen in Type 1 diabetes patients in all four CD4+ subsets. PCR could preferentially amplify shorter templates, alike in patients and controls.

The chain recombines TRBV25-1 with TRBJ1-1, with D possibly matching TRBD1 (5 bases). Sequencing input: naive CD4+ T cells from blood. This clonotype originated in a young man with type 1 diabetes. DNA for the CDR3: TGTGCCAGCAGTGAGGGGTACAGGACTGAAGCTTTCTTT. Residues: CASSEGYRTEAFF.